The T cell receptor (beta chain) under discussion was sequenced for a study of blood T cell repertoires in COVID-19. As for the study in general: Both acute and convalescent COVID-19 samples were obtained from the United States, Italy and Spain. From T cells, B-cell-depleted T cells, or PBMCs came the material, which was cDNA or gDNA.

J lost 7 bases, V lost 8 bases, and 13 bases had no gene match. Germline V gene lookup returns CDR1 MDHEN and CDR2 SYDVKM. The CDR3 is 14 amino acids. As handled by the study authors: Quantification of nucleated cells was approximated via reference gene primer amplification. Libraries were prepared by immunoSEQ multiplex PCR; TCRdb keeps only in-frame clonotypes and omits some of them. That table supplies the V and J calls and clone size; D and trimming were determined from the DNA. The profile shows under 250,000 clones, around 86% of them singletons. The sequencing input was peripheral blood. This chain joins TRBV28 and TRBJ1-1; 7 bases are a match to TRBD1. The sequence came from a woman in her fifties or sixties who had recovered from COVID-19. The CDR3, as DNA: TGTGCCAGCGCGCAGGGGGGAAGGTATGGTGAAGCTTTCTTT. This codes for CASAQGGRYGEAFF.